This T cell receptor beta chain comes out of a study of CD8+ T cells in alopecia areata. Extraction and reverse transcription of RNA yielded cDNA as the sequencing template. TCRdb's copy holds only in-frame clones and misses some; the assay was immunoSEQ multiplex PCR. The profile shows some 180,000 clones, roughly 56% of them singletons. Findings and caveats of the study: Mice showed clearer TCR sharing than patients did, a gap that was possibly HLA-related.

The V end lost 2 bases, the J end lost 1 base, and 9 bases lay between the germline ends. The CDR3 runs 13 residues. CDR1 is SQVTM and CDR2 is ANQGSEA in the germline V gene. Remarks on this clone: The antigen is not known.

The receptor's source is a human donor in good health. The chain couples TRBV29-1 to TRBJ2-7; possible D gene TRBD1, 5 bases. The sample comprised CD8+ T cells sorted from blood. The CDR3 sequence is CSVEWAGSYEQYF. CDR3 nucleotide sequence: TGCAGCGTTGAATGGGCAGGGTCCTACGAGCAGTACTTC.